This is a list of T cell receptor beta chains from one sample in a study of shared clonotypes between healthy human individuals. Produced via immunoSEQ multiplex PCR; TCRdb's table is partial and in-frame only. The profile covers about 520,000 clones, with approximately 95% appearing a single time and 0.05% to 0.08% taken by the ten largest. The sequencing input was naive CD4+ T cells sorted from blood. These receptor sequences come from a woman between 25 and 40 years old in good health. CDR3s include the opening cysteine and the closing phenylalanine or tryptophan. D genes are given only for firm matches. Clone size is not always given. Where it is, it says once, few, many or a class for expanded clones.

clone_size	j_call	d_call	v_call	cdr3_nt	cdr3_aa
NA	TRBJ1-5	NA	TRBV21-1	TGTGCCAGCAGCAATAGATTTAGGACAGGGAATCAGCCCCAGCATTTT	CASSNRFRTGNQPQHF
NA	TRBJ1-2	NA	TRBV19	TGTGCCAGTACCGCCCCGACGGATAACTATGGCTACACCTTC	CASTAPTDNYGYTF
NA	TRBJ2-1	TRBD2	TRBV5-1	TGCGCCAGCGGAGCGGGAGGAATCTACAATGAGCAGTTCTTC	CASGAGGIYNEQFF
NA	TRBJ2-7	NA	TRBV28	TGTGCCAGCAGACCCTTCAGGGGAGCCTACGAGCAGTACTTC	CASRPFRGAYEQYF
once	TRBJ1-5	NA	TRBV5-1	TGCGCCAGCAGCCCCGGGACCTCAGGTCAGCCCCAGCATTTT	CASSPGTSGQPQHF
NA	TRBJ2-1	NA	TRBV27	TGTGCCAGCGGCCTTGGGCAGCATGAGCAGTTCTTC	CASGLGQHEQFF
NA	TRBJ2-3	NA	TRBV29-1	TGCAGCGTTGAGCCCCGTCTAGTCGATACGCAGTATTTT	CSVEPRLVDTQYF
NA	TRBJ2-7	NA	TRBV18	TGTGCCAGCTCTAGAGGGAGACGGTTGGACGAGCAGTACTTC	CASSRGRRLDEQYF
NA	TRBJ1-5	NA	TRBV6-5	TGTGCCAGCAGTTACTCCAGTAGCAATCAGCCCCAGCATTTT	CASSYSSSNQPQHF
NA	TRBJ2-1	NA	TRBV6-6	TGTGCCAGCAGTCCCGGCCTGGGCGGGACCTACAATGAGCAGTTCTTC	CASSPGLGGTYNEQFF
NA	TRBJ2-5	NA	TRBV7-6	TGTGCCAGCCGCTCGGCGCCGACGTGGATCCAAGAGACCCAGTACTTC	CASRSAPTWIQETQYF
NA	TRBJ2-1	TRBD2	TRBV4-1	TGCGCCAGCAGCCAAGAAGCGGGGAGGCGGGAGGTGCAGTTCTTC	CASSQEAGRREVQFF
NA	TRBJ2-5	NA	TRBV10-3	TGTGCCATCAGTGACCATTCCCAAGCTGGGGGTGTCGGGACCCAGTACTTC	CAISDHSQAGGVGTQYF
NA	TRBJ2-5	TRBD1	TRBV18	TGTGCCAGCTCGACAGGGGCCTTCTTGGAGACCCAGTACTTC	CASSTGAFLETQYF
NA	TRBJ2-7	TRBD1	TRBV19	TGTGCCAGTAGTACGACAGGGATCTCCTACGAGCAGTACTTC	CASSTTGISYEQYF
once	TRBJ2-7	TRBD1	TRBV27	TGTGCCAGCAGTTCATACCCCCCGACAGGGAAGGGCGAGCAGTACTTC	CASSSYPPTGKGEQYF